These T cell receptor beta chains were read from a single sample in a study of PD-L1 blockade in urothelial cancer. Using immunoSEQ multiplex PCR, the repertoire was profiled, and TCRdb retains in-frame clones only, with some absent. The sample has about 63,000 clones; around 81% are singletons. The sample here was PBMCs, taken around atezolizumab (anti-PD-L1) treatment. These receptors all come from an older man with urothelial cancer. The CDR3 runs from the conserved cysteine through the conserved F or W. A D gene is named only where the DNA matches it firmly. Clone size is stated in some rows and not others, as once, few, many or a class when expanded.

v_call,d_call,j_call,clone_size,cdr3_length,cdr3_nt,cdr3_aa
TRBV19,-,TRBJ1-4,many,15,TGTGCCAGTAAGCTCACAGGGCCGTCTAATGAAAAACTGTTTTTT,CASKLTGPSNEKLFF
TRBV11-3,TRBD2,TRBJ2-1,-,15,TGTGCCAGCAGCCCGCTAGCGGGAGGGCCGGCTGAGCAGTTCTTC,CASSPLAGGPAEQFF
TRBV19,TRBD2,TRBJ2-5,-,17,TGTGCCAGTAGTGAAGGGACTAGCGGGAGATCGCAAGAGACCCAGTACTTC,CASSEGTSGRSQETQYF
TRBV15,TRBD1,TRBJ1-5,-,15,TGTGCCACCAGTCCGGGACAGGATAGCAATCAGCCCCAGCATTTT,CATSPGQDSNQPQHF
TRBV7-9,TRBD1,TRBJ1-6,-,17,TGTGCCAGCAGCGCATCTACCGGGACAGGGGAAAGTTCACCCCTCCACTTT,CASSASTGTGESSPLHF
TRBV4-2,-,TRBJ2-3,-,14,TGTGCCAGCAGCCTGGGACAACACACAGATACGCAGTATTTT,CASSLGQHTDTQYF
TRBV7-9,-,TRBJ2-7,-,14,TGTGCCAGCAGCTTTGGTGGGGACACCTACGAGCAGTACTTC,CASSFGGDTYEQYF
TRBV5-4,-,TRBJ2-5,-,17,TGTGCCAGCGAACGGGGAGGAGTTGGGGGGACGAAAGAGACCCAGTACTTC,CASERGGVGGTKETQYF
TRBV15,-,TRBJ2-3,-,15,TGTGCCACCAGCAGAGACAGGCCGAGCACAGATACGCAGTATTTT,CATSRDRPSTDTQYF
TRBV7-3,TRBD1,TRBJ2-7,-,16,TGTGCCAGCAGCTTAGAACCGGGACAGGGGGCCTACGAGCAGTACTTC,CASSLEPGQGAYEQYF
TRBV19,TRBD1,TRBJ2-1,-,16,TGTGCCAGTAGTATAGGACAGGGTGGCTCCTACAATGAGCAGTTCTTC,CASSIGQGGSYNEQFF
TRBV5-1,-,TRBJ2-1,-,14,TGCGCCAGCAGCTTGGGACAGCTCTACAATGAGCAGTTCTTC,CASSLGQLYNEQFF
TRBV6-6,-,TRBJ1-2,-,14,TGTGCCAGCAGTTACACCGACAGTTCTGGCGGCTACACCTTC,CASSYTDSSGGYTF
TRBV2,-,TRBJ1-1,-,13,TGTGCCAGCAGTTTTCAGGTGAACACTGAAGCTTTCTTT,CASSFQVNTEAFF
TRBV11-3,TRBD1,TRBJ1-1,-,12,TGTGCCAGCAGCAACCGGGACAGTGAAGCTTTCTTT,CASSNRDSEAFF
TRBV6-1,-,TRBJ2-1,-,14,TGTGCCAGCAGTACGATAGGGGGGGGCAATGAGCAGTTCTTC,CASSTIGGGNEQFF
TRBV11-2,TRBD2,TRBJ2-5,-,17,TGTGCCAGCAGCTTAGGAGTAACTAGCGGGGGTCAAGAGACCCAGTACTTC,CASSLGVTSGGQETQYF
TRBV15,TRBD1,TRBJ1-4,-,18,TGTGCCACCAGCAGAGAGCTGAACAGGGGAGCAACTAATGAAAAACTGTTTTTT,CATSRELNRGATNEKLFF
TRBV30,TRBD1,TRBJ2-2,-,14,TGTGCCTGGGCCGGGACAGTGAACACCGGGGAGCTGTTTTTT,CAWAGTVNTGELFF
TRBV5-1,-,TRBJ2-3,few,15,TGCGCCAGCAGCGCAGCATCGGGGAGCACAGATACGCAGTATTTT,CASSAASGSTDTQYF
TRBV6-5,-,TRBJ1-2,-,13,TGTGCCAGCAGTGCCATCAGGGGCTATGGCTACACCTTC,CASSAIRGYGYTF
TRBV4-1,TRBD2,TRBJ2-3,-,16,TGCGCCAGCAGCCAAGAACTAGCGGGCCCCACAGATACGCAGTATTTT,CASSQELAGPTDTQYF
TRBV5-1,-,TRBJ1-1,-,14,TGCGCCAGCAGCGGGACAAGCATGAACACTGAAGCTTTCTTT,CASSGTSMNTEAFF
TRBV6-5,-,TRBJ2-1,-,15,TGTGCCAGCAGCCAGTCTGTGCGGGGTTACAATGAGCAGTTCTTC,CASSQSVRGYNEQFF
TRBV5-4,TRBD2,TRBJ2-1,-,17,TGTGCCAGCAGCCCAGGCGGGGGGCAATTCATCTACAATGAGCAGTTCTTC,CASSPGGGQFIYNEQFF
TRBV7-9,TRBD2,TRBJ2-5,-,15,TGTGCCAGCAGCTATACTAGCGGCAACGGGGAGACCCAGTACTTC,CASSYTSGNGETQYF
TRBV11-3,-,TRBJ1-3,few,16,TGTGCCAGCAGCCCACAACAGGGCTTGTATGGAAACACCATATATTTT,CASSPQQGLYGNTIYF
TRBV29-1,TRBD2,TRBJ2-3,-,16,TGCAGCGTTGAGGGAGCTAGCGGGGAGGACACAGATACGCAGTATTTT,CSVEGASGEDTDTQYF
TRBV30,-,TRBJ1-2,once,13,TGTGCCTGGAGCAATGCCAGGATGGGTGGCTACACCTTC,CAWSNARMGGYTF
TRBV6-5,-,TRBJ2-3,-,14,TGTGCCAGCAGCCGCTCAGAAGGGGCAGATACGCAGTATTTT,CASSRSEGADTQYF
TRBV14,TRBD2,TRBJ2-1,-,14,TGTGCCAGCAGCCAAGAACTAGCGGGGAATGAGCAGTTCTTC,CASSQELAGNEQFF
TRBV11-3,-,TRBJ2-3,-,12,TGTGCCAGCAGCACCGAGGGTTCTACGCAGTATTTT,CASSTEGSTQYF
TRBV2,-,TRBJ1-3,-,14,TGTGCCAGCGGGAGGCTGAGCTCTGGAAACACCATATATTTT,CASGRLSSGNTIYF
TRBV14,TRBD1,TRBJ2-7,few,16,TGTGCCAGCAGCCAATTGGATCTGACAGGGATCTACGAGCAGTACTTC,CASSQLDLTGIYEQYF
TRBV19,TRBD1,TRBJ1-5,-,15,TGTGCCAGTAGACCGACAGGGACCTCCAATCAGCCCCAGCATTTT,CASRPTGTSNQPQHF
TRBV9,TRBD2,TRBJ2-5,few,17,TGTGCCAGCAGCCCCCCAGGTGAGGCGGGAGTAAAAGAGACCCAGTACTTC,CASSPPGEAGVKETQYF
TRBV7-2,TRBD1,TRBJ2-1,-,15,TGTGCCAGCAGCCCCGGGACAGGGGGCAGCGATGAGCAGTTCTTC,CASSPGTGGSDEQFF
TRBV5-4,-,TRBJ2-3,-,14,TGTGCCAGCAGCACGGTTTTGAGCACAGATACGCAGTATTTT,CASSTVLSTDTQYF
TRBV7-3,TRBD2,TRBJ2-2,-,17,TGTGCCAGCAGCTTACTCGGCGGGAGTGATATCACCGGGGAGCTGTTTTTT,CASSLLGGSDITGELFF
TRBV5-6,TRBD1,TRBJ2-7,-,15,TGTGCCAGCAGCTCCGAACCGGGACAGACCTACGAGCAGTACTTC,CASSSEPGQTYEQYF
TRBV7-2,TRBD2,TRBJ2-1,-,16,TGTGCCAGCAGCTTTACTAGCGGGGCATCCTACAATGAGCAGTTCTTC,CASSFTSGASYNEQFF
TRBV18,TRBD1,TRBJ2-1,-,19,TGTGCCAGCTCACCACGAACAGGGGGCCCGACTAGCCCGTACAATGAGCAGTTCTTC,CASSPRTGGPTSPYNEQFF
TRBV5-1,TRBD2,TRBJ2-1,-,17,TGCGCCAGCAGCTATTTAGGGACTAGCGGGTTTTCTGGTGAGCAGTTCTTC,CASSYLGTSGFSGEQFF
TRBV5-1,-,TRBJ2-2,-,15,TGCGCCAGCAGCCCCGGGACTGTTAACACCGGGGAGCTGTTTTTT,CASSPGTVNTGELFF
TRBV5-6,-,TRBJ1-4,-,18,TGTGCCAGCAGCTTGGCCGGTCAGGGATGGAGCACTAATGAAAAACTGTTTTTT,CASSLAGQGWSTNEKLFF
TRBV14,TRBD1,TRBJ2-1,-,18,TGTGCCAGCAGCCAAGATGCCCGAAGACAGGGATCTCGCGGTGAGCAGTTCTTC,CASSQDARRQGSRGEQFF
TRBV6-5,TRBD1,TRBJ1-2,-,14,TGTGCCAGCAGCCGGGACAGTCGTCACTATGGCTACACCTTC,CASSRDSRHYGYTF
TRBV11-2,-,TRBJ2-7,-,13,TGTGCCAGCAGCTCCGACTCCAAATACGAGCAGTACTTC,CASSSDSKYEQYF
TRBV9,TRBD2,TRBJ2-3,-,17,TGTGCCAGCAGCGTAGGTTCCCTAGCGGGAGTCACAGATACGCAGTATTTT,CASSVGSLAGVTDTQYF
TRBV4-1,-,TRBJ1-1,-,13,TGCGCCAGCAGCCCTATAGCAGAGGCTGAAGCTTTCTTT,CASSPIAEAEAFF
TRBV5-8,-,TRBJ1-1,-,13,TGTGCCACCCCCAGGGTGTGGGGCACTGAAGCTTTCTTT,CATPRVWGTEAFF
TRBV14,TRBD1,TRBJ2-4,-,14,TGTGCCAGCAGCCAAGCAACAGGGGTCAACATTCAGTACTTC,CASSQATGVNIQYF
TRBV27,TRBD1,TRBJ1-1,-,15,TGTGCCAGCAGTGGGGGGGGACAGGGGAGGACTGAAGCTTTCTTT,CASSGGGQGRTEAFF
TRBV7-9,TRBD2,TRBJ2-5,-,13,TGTGCCAGCAGCTTAGGGACTAGAGGGACCCAGTACTTC,CASSLGTRGTQYF
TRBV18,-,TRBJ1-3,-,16,TGTGCCAGCTCACCTAATGCAGGGGACTCTGGAAACACCATATATTTT,CASSPNAGDSGNTIYF